This T cell receptor (beta chain) was recorded in a study of blood T cell repertoires in COVID-19. Whole-study context: Acute-phase and convalescent COVID-19 samples originated in the United States, Italy and Spain. Sources were T cells, B-cell-depleted T cells, or PBMCs; the material itself was cDNA or gDNA.

Enrollment of patients from Seattle took place during active infection, with longitudinal follow-up. CDR1 and CDR2 (germline): WNHNN, SYGVQD (reference sequence). With 3 bases removed from V and 0 bases from J, the gap between germline ends came to 5 bases. This CDR3 region has 13 residues. This clone was detected only a few times. Authors' processing steps: Nucleated cell number was recorded as an estimate derived from reference gene primer amplification. Sequenced by immunoSEQ multiplex PCR; TCRdb stores in-frame clones only, minus some. Clonal size and the V and J genes are those of that table, whereas D and trimming came from the DNA. The data hold roughly 57,000 clones, with more than 70% observed a single time.

The clonotype comes from a man aged 30 to 45 with COVID-19, enrolled during active disease. The source material was peripheral blood. This chain links TRBV10-1 with TRBJ1-1; D might be TRBD1 (5 bases). For the CDR3, the DNA is TGCGCCAGCAGTGACAGGGTGAACACTGAAGCTTTCTTT. Amino acids: CASSDRVNTEAFF.